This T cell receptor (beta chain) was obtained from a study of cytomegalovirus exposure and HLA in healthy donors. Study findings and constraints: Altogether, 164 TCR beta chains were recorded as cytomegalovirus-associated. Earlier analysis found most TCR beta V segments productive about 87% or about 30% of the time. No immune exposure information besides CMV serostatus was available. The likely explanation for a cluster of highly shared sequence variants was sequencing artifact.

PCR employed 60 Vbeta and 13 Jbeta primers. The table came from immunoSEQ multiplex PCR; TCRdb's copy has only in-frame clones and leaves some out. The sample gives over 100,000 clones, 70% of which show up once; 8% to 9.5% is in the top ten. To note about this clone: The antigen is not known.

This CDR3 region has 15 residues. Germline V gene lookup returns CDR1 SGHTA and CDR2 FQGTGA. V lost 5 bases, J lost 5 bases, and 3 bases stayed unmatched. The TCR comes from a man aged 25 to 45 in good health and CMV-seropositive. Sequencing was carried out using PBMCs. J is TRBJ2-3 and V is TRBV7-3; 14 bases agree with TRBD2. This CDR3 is CASSPGLAGGDTQYF. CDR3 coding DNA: TGTGCCAGCAGCCCCGGACTAGCGGGGGGAGATACGCAGTATTTT. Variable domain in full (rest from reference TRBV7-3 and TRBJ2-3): GAGVSQTPSNKVTEKGKYVELRCDPISGHTALYWYRQSLGQGPEFLIYFQGTGAADDSGLPNDRFFAVRPEGSVSTLKIQRTERGDSAVYLCASSPGLAGGDTQYFGPGTRLTVL.